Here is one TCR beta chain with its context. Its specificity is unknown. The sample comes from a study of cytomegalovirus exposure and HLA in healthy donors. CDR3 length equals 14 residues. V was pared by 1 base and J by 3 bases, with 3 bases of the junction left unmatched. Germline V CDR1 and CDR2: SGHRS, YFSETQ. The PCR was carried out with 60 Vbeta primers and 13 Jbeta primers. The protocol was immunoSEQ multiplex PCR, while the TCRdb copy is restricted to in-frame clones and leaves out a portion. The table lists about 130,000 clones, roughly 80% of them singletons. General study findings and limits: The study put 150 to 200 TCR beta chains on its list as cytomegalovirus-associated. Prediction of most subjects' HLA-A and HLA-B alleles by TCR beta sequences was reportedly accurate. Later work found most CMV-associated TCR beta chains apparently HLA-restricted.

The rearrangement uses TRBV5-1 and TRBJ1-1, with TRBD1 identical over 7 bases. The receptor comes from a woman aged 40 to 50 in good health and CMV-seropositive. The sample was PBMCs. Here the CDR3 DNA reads TGCGCCAGCAGCTTGCTACAGGGGTACACTGAAGCTTTCTTT. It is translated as CASSLLQGYTEAFF. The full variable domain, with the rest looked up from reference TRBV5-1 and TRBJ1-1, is KAGVTQTPRYLIKTRGQQVTLSCSPISGHRSVSWYQQTPGQGLQFLFEYFSETQRNKGNFPGRFSGRQFSNSRSEMNVSTLELGDSALYLCASSLLQGYTEAFFGQGTRLTVV.